Below are 9 T cell receptor beta chains sequenced from a single sample in a study of type 1 and type 2 diabetes patients. Amplification started from genomic DNA. Multiplex PCR with 30 forward and 13 reverse primers amplified the TCR beta CDR3. TCRdb independently ran MiXCR on the multiplex PCR reads; one entry per CDR3 protein. The sample gives under 300,000 distinct CDR3 sequences, around 47% of which show up once; about 13% is in the top ten. The sample was peripheral blood mononuclear cells (PBMCs). All receptors derive from a man younger than 35 with type 2 diabetes.

This clonotype was detected a few times. The chain recombines TRBV24-1 with TRBJ2-2, with 10 bases identical to TRBD1. The germline V gene encodes CDR1 KGHDR and CDR2 SFDVKD. CDR3 length: 19 amino acids. Trimming removed 2 bases from V and 3 bases from J; junction bases left unmatched: 11. In nucleotides, the CDR3 is TGTGCCACCAGTGATTCCGGGACAGGGGATTGGGGACACACCGGGGAGCTGTTTTTT. This sequence encodes CATSDSGTGDWGHTGELFF.

With regard to this clonotype: A much larger clone lies a single base off, so this may be a read error. This chain links TRBV2 with TRBJ1-4; 7 bases are shared with TRBD1. The CDR3 covers 15 residues. The V gene end was trimmed by 6 bases and the J gene end by 2 bases; junction bases not matched to a gene: 6. Germline lookup yields CDR1 SNHLY and CDR2 FYNNEI. CDR3 sequence (DNA): TGTGCCAGCAGACGGAACAGGGGCACTAATGAAAAACTGTTTTTT. Amino acids: CASRRNRGTNEKLFF. The full variable domain, with the rest looked up from reference TRBV2 and TRBJ1-4, is EPEVTQTPSHQVTQMGQEVILRCVPISNHLYFYWYRQILGQKVEFLVSFYNNEISEKSEIFDDQFSVERPDGSNFTLKIRSTKLEDSAMYFCASRRNRGTNEKLFFGSGTQLSVL.

This clonotype was observed a handful of times. This chain joins TRBV12-3 or TRBV12-4 and TRBJ2-2; either TRBD1 or TRBD2 may fit D (5 bases each). CDR3 size: 15 residues. V was clipped by 3 bases and J by 3 bases, with 11 bases between them. For the CDR3, the DNA is TGTGCCAGCAGTTTTTGGGGGATAGACACCGGGGAGCTGTTTTTT. Protein: CASSFWGIDTGELFF.

The chain is built from TRBV29-1 and TRBJ2-5, with D tentatively TRBD1 (6 bases). V gave up 5 bases and J gave up 0 bases, with 19 bases separating them. The CDR3 covers 16 residues. CDR1 SQVTM and CDR2 ANQGSEA come from the germline V gene. The DNA for the CDR3 is TGCAGCGTTCTAACTGACCACAGGGCTTACCAAGAGACCCAGTACTTC. This codes for CSVLTDHRAYQETQYF.

This clonotype turned up a few times. The chain has TRBV27 and TRBJ2-7; a possible D gene is TRBD2 (6 bases). The germline V and J ends were trimmed by 6 bases and 3 bases, with 12 bases remaining between them. This CDR3 has 13 residues. Germline-derived CDR1 and CDR2 are MNHEY and SMNVEV (reference sequence). In nucleotides, the CDR3 is TGTGCCAGCAGCGGGAGATCCGGCTACGAGCAGTACTTC. The encoded protein is CASSGRSGYEQYF.

This clonotype was recorded a few times. The DNA of the CDR3 is TGCGCCAGCAGTGAGTCCCTAGCGAGCCCAGATACGCAGTATTTT. It encodes CASSESLASPDTQYF. This chain links TRBV10-1 with TRBJ2-3; tentative D call: TRBD2 (6 bases). V dropped 0 bases and J dropped 4 bases, with 11 bases sitting between them. Germline CDR1 and CDR2: WNHNN and SYGVQD (reference sequence). The CDR3 sequence is 15 residues long.

This clonotype was seen a few times. This chain joins TRBV10-2 and TRBJ1-2; TRBD1 matches 9 bases. CDR3 size: 17 residues. Germline loops: CDR1 WSHSY, CDR2 SAAADI. With 3 bases clipped from V and 1 base from J, the junction kept 9 bases outside the gene matches. The CDR3 bases are TGCGCCAGCAGTGATCTCGACAGGGGGGGGATTAACTATGGCTACACCTTC. Residues: CASSDLDRGGINYGYTF.

The chain couples TRBV9 to TRBJ1-1; TRBD1 might be the D (5 bases). Germline CDR1 reads SGDLS; CDR2 reads YYNGEE. The CDR3 runs to 14 residues. The ends were cut back, 1 base at V and 7 bases at J, with 14 bases in the middle. The CDR3 coding sequence is TGTGCCAGCAGCGTAATATCAGGGTCGGGTGAAGCTTTCTTT. Amino acids: CASSVISGSGEAFF.

This clonotype showed up just once. CDR3 in amino acids: CASSQGLGTEAFF. The CDR3 DNA is TGCGCCAGCAGTCAAGGACTGGGCACTGAAGCTTTCTTT. The V gene is TRBV10-2, the J gene TRBJ1-1; D is unclear. This CDR3 is built from 13 residues. The germline CDR1 and CDR2 sequences are WSHSY and SAAADI. V was cut by 5 bases and J by 4 bases, with 11 bases left in between.